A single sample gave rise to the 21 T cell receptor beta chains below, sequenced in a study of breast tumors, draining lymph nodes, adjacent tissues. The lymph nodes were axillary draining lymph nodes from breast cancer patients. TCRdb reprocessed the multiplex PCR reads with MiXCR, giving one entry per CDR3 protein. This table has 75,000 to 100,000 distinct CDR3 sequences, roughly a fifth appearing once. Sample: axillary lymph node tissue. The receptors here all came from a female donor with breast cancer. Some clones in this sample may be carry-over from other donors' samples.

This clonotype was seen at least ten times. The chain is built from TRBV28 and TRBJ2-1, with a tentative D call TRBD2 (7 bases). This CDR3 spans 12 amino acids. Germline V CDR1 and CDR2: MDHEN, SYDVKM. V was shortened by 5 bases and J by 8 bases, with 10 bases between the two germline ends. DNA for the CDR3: TGTGCCAGCAGTCGGGGGGCATATGAGCAGTTCTTC. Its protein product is CASSRGAYEQFF.

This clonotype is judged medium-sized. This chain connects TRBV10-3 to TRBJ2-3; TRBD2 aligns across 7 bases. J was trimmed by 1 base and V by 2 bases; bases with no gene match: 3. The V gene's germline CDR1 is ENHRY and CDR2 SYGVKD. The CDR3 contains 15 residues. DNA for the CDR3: TGTGCCATCAGTGAGAGCCTAGCGGGCACAGATACGCAGTATTTT. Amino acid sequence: CAISESLAGTDTQYF.

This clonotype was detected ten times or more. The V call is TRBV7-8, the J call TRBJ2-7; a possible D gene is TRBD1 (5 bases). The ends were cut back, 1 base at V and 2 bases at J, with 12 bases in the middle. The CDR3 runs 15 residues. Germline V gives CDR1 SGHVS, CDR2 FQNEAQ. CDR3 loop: CASSLVGAATYEQYF. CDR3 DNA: TGTGCCAGCAGCTTAGTAGGGGCCGCCACCTACGAGCAGTACTTC.

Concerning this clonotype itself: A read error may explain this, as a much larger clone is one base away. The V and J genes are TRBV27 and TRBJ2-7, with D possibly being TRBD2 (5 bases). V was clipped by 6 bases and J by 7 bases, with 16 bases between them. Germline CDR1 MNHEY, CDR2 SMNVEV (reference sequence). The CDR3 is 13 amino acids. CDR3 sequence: CASRIRGLSEQYF. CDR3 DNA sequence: TGTGCCAGCAGGATACGGGGTCTCTCGGAGCAGTACTTC.

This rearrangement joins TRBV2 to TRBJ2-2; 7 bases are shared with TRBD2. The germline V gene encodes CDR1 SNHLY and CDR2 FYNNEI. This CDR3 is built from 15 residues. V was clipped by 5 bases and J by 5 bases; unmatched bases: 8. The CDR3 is CASSQLARVTGELFF. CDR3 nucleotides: TGTGCCAGCAGTCAACTAGCGAGAGTGACCGGGGAGCTGTTTTTT.

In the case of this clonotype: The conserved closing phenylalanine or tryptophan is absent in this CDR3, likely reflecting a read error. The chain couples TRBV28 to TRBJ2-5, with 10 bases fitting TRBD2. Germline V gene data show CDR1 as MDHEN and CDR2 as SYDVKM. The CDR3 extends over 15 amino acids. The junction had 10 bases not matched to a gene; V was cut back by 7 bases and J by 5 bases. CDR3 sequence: CASTAGGSSRETQYL. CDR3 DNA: TGTGCCAGCACAGCGGGGGGGAGTTCACGGGAGACCCAGTACCTC.

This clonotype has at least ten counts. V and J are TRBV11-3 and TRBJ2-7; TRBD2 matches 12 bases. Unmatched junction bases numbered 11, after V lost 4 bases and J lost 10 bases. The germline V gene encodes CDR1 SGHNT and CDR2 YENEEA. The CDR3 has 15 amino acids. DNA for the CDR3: TGTGCCAGCAGCTCTAGCGGTCTAGCGGGAGGGATTCAGTACTTC. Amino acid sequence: CASSSSGLAGGIQYF.

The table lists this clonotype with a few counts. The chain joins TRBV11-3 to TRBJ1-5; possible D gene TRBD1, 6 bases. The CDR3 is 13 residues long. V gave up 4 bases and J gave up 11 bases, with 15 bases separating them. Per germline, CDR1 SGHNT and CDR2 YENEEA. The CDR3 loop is CASSSHRDGAQHF. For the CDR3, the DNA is TGTGCCAGCAGCTCACACAGGGATGGAGCCCAGCATTTT.

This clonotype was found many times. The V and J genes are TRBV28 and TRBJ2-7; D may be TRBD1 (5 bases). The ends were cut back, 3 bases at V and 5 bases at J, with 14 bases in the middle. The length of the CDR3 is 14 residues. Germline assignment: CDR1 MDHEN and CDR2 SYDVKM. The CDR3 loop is CASSFEQGPHEQYF. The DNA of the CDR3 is TGTGCCAGCAGTTTTGAGCAGGGTCCCCACGAGCAGTACTTC.

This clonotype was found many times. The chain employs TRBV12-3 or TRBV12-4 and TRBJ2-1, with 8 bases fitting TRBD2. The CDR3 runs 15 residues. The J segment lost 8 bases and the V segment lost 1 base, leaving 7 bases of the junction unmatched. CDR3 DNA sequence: TGTGCCAGCAGTTTAGGTAGCGGGAACCTCGATGAGCAGTTCTTC. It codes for CASSLGSGNLDEQFF.

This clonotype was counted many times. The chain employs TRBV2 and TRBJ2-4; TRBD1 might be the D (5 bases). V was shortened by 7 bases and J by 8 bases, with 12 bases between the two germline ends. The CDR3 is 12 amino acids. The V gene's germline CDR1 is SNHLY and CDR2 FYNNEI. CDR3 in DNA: TGTGCCAGCAAAGGGGATGCGGACATTCAGTACTTC. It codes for CASKGDADIQYF.

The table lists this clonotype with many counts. As DNA, the CDR3 is TGTGCCAGCAGCTTAGTGCACTCCTACTACAATGAGCAGTTCTTC. Its protein product is CASSLVHSYYNEQFF. The rearrangement links TRBV7-8 to TRBJ2-1; no clear D gene. V shed 1 base and J shed 3 bases, with 10 bases lying between them. CDR3 length equals 15 residues. CDR1 SGHVS and CDR2 FQNEAQ come from the germline V gene.

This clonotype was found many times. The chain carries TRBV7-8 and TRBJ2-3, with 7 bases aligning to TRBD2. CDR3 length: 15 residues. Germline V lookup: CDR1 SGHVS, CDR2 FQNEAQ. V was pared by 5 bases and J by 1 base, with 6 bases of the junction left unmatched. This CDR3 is CASSPGGGGTDTQYF. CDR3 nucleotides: TGTGCCAGCAGCCCTGGCGGGGGAGGCACAGATACGCAGTATTTT.

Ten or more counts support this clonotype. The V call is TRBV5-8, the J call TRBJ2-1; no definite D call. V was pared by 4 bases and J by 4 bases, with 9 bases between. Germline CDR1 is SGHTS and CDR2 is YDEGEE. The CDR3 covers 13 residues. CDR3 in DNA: TGTGCCAGCAGCACACCCCTTTACAATGAGCAGTTCTTC. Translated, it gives CASSTPLYNEQFF.

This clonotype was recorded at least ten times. The CDR3 loop is CASSLNRGYNEQFF. The CDR3 DNA follows: TGTGCCAGCAGTTTAAACAGGGGCTACAATGAGCAGTTCTTC. This chain uses TRBV12-3 or TRBV12-4 with TRBJ2-1, with TRBD1 identical over 7 bases. V lost 2 bases and J lost 3; bases outside the gene matches: 1. The CDR3 covers 14 residues.

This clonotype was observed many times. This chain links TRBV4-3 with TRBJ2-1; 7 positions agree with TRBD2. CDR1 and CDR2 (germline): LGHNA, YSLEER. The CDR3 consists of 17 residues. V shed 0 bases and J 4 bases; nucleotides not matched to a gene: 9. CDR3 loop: CASSQDFWEGRYNEQFF. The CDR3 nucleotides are TGCGCCAGCAGCCAAGACTTCTGGGAGGGCCGGTACAATGAGCAGTTCTTC.

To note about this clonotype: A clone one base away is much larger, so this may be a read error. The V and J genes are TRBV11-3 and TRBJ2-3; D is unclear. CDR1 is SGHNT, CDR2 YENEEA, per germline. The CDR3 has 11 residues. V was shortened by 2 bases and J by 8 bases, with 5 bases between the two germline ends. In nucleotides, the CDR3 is TGTGCCAGCAGCTTAAAAGGTACGCAGTATTTT. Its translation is CASSLKGTQYF.

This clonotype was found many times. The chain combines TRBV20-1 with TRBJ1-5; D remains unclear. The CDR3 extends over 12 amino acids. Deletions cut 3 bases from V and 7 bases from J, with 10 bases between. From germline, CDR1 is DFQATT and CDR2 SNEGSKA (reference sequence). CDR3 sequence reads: CSASYEYQPQHF. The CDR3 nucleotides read TGCAGTGCTAGTTACGAGTACCAGCCCCAGCATTTT.

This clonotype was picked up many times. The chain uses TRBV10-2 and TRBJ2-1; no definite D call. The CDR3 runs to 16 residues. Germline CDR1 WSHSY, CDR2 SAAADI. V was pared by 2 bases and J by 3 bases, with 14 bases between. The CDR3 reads CASSESVTHYYNEQFF. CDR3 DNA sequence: TGCGCCAGCAGTGAGAGTGTTACCCACTACTACAATGAGCAGTTCTTC.

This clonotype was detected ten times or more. This CDR3 reads CSARGTRVGSYNEQFF. The CDR3 DNA sequence: TGCAGTGCTAGGGGAACTAGAGTTGGATCCTACAATGAGCAGTTCTTC. J is TRBJ2-1 and V is TRBV20-1, with D possibly TRBD2 on 5 matching bases. Trimming removed 3 bases at V and 1 base at J, with 16 bases between. This CDR3 has 16 amino acids. Germline lookup yields CDR1 DFQATT and CDR2 SNEGSKA (reference sequence).

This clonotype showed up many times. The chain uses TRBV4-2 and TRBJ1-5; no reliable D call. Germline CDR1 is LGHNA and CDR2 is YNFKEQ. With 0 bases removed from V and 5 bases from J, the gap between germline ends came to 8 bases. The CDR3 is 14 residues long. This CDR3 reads CASSQDSNYQPQHF. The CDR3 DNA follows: TGTGCCAGCAGCCAAGATTCAAATTATCAGCCCCAGCATTTT.